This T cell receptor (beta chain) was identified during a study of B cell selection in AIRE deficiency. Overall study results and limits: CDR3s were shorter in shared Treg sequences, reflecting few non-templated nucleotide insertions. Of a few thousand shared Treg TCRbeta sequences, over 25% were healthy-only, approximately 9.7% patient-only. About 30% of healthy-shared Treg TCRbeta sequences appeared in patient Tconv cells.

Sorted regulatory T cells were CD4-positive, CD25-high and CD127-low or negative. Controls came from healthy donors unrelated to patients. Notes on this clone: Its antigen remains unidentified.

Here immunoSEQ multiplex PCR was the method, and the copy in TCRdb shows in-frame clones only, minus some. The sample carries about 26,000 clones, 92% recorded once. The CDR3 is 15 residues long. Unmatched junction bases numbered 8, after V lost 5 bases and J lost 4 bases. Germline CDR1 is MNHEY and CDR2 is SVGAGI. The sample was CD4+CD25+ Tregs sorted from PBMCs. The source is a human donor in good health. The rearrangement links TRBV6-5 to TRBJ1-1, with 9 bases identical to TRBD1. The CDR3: CASSVTGGEGTEAFF. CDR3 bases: TGTGCCAGCAGTGTTACAGGGGGCGAGGGCACTGAAGCTTTCTTT.